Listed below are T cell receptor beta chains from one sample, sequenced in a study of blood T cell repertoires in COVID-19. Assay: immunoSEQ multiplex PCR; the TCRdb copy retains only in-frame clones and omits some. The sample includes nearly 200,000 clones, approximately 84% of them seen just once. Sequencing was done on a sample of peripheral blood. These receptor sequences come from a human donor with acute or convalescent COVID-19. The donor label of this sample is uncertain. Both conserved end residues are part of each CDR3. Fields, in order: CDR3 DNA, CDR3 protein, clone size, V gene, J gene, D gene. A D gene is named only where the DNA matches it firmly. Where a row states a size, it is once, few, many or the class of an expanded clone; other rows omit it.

CDR3nt: TGCGCCAGCAGCTTGGAAGGAGCTACTAATTCACCCCTCCACTTT; CDR3aa: CASSLEGATNSPLHF; abundance: .; v_gene: TRBV5-1; j_gene: TRBJ1-6; d_gene: .
CDR3nt: TGTGCCAGCAGGGAACGTAGCCGCTCCTACGAGCAGTACTTC; CDR3aa: CASRERSRSYEQYF; abundance: once; v_gene: TRBV2; j_gene: TRBJ2-7; d_gene: .
CDR3nt: TGTGCCAGCAGCTCCTCCGGGACAGGGGGCGTCTCGGGAGCCCACGAGCAGTACTTC; CDR3aa: CASSSSGTGGVSGAHEQYF; abundance: few; v_gene: TRBV9; j_gene: TRBJ2-7; d_gene: TRBD1
CDR3nt: TGTGCCAGCACCCCAGGGACAGGGAGGAAAGAAGCTTTCTTT; CDR3aa: CASTPGTGRKEAFF; abundance: .; v_gene: TRBV28; j_gene: TRBJ1-1; d_gene: TRBD1
CDR3nt: TGTGCCAGCTCACAGAGGACAGCCAACACAGATACGCAGTATTTT; CDR3aa: CASSQRTANTDTQYF; abundance: once; v_gene: TRBV18; j_gene: TRBJ2-3; d_gene: .
CDR3nt: TGTGCCACCTGGACAGGGGCCCGGGGTCCCCAGCATTTT; CDR3aa: CATWTGARGPQHF; abundance: .; v_gene: TRBV10-3; j_gene: TRBJ1-5; d_gene: TRBD1
CDR3nt: TGTGCCAGCAGCCCCCAGGGATCTGAAGCTTTCTTT; CDR3aa: CASSPQGSEAFF; abundance: .; v_gene: TRBV7-2; j_gene: TRBJ1-1; d_gene: .
CDR3nt: TGTGCCTGGAGATGGCAGGGCGGCTATGGCTACACCTTC; CDR3aa: CAWRWQGGYGYTF; abundance: once; v_gene: TRBV30; j_gene: TRBJ1-2; d_gene: .
CDR3nt: TGTGCCAGCAGCTTACTTGAGGGGGCCCACAATGAGCAGTTCTTC; CDR3aa: CASSLLEGAHNEQFF; abundance: .; v_gene: TRBV7-9; j_gene: TRBJ2-1; d_gene: TRBD1
CDR3nt: TGTGCCAGCAGCTTAGCGGACATCTCAGAGACCCAGTACTTC; CDR3aa: CASSLADISETQYF; abundance: .; v_gene: TRBV11-2; j_gene: TRBJ2-5; d_gene: .
CDR3nt: TGTGCCACCACATGGATGAAGTGCGGTGAGCAGTTCTTC; CDR3aa: CATTWMKCGEQFF; abundance: .; v_gene: TRBV24-1; j_gene: TRBJ2-1; d_gene: .
CDR3nt: TGTGCCAGCAGTAGGGGACAGGGGACCGGGGAGCTGTTTTTT; CDR3aa: CASSRGQGTGELFF; abundance: .; v_gene: TRBV28; j_gene: TRBJ2-2; d_gene: TRBD1
CDR3nt: TGCGCCAGCAGCTCGGGATTCTCCTACAATGAGCAGTTCTTC; CDR3aa: CASSSGFSYNEQFF; abundance: .; v_gene: TRBV5-1; j_gene: TRBJ2-1; d_gene: .
CDR3nt: TGTGCCAGCAACTGGGGACAGGGGAAAACAGATACGCAGTATTTT; CDR3aa: CASNWGQGKTDTQYF; abundance: .; v_gene: TRBV11-1; j_gene: TRBJ2-3; d_gene: TRBD1
CDR3nt: TGTGCCAGCAGCTCCCATAGCGGGAGCGTATACGAGCAGTACTTC; CDR3aa: CASSSHSGSVYEQYF; abundance: .; v_gene: TRBV7-7; j_gene: TRBJ2-7; d_gene: TRBD2
CDR3nt: TGCGCCAGCAGAGGGGAAACTGAAGCTTTCTTT; CDR3aa: CASRGETEAFF; abundance: .; v_gene: TRBV5-1; j_gene: TRBJ1-1; d_gene: .
CDR3nt: TGTGCCTGGTATACAGGGGGCGGACACACCATATATTTT; CDR3aa: CAWYTGGGHTIYF; abundance: .; v_gene: TRBV30; j_gene: TRBJ1-3; d_gene: TRBD1
CDR3nt: TGTGCCAGCAGCGGGTCTAGCACAGATACGCAGTATTTT; CDR3aa: CASSGSSTDTQYF; abundance: .; v_gene: TRBV2; j_gene: TRBJ2-3; d_gene: .
CDR3nt: TGTGCCACCAGCGGCGGGAGGAGCTCCTACAATGAGCAGTTCTTC; CDR3aa: CATSGGRSSYNEQFF; abundance: .; v_gene: TRBV15; j_gene: TRBJ2-1; d_gene: TRBD2
CDR3nt: TGTGCCAGCCTCTCACCCAGGGAGGACACTGAAGCTTTCTTT; CDR3aa: CASLSPREDTEAFF; abundance: .; v_gene: TRBV6-5; j_gene: TRBJ1-1; d_gene: .
CDR3nt: TGTGCCAGCAGCTCGACAGGGCCACAAGAGACCCAGTACTTC; CDR3aa: CASSSTGPQETQYF; abundance: once; v_gene: TRBV5-6; j_gene: TRBJ2-5; d_gene: TRBD1
CDR3nt: TGTGCCAGCTCCATGCCCGGGACAGGGCTTGAAAAACTGTTTTTT; CDR3aa: CASSMPGTGLEKLFF; abundance: .; v_gene: TRBV18; j_gene: TRBJ1-4; d_gene: TRBD1
CDR3nt: TGTGCCAGCAGCCTACAGGGGGCAGCGGATACGCAGTATTTT; CDR3aa: CASSLQGAADTQYF; abundance: .; v_gene: TRBV5-5; j_gene: TRBJ2-3; d_gene: TRBD1
CDR3nt: TGTGCCAGCAGCCTGAGCGGGATCACCGGGGAGCTGTTTTTT; CDR3aa: CASSLSGITGELFF; abundance: .; v_gene: TRBV7-3; j_gene: TRBJ2-2; d_gene: TRBD2
CDR3nt: TGTGCCAGCAGTTTATCTAGTGGTACGCAGTATTTT; CDR3aa: CASSLSSGTQYF; abundance: .; v_gene: TRBV27; j_gene: TRBJ2-3; d_gene: .
CDR3nt: TGTGCCAGCAGCCGGACAGTAGATACGCAGTATTTT; CDR3aa: CASSRTVDTQYF; abundance: .; v_gene: TRBV7-2; j_gene: TRBJ2-3; d_gene: .
CDR3nt: TGTGCCAGCAGCCCCTCAGATGCCTACGAGCAGTACTTC; CDR3aa: CASSPSDAYEQYF; abundance: few; v_gene: TRBV27; j_gene: TRBJ2-7; d_gene: .
CDR3nt: TGTGCCAGCGAGCCGGGTGGAGGCTACGGCTACACCTTC; CDR3aa: CASEPGGGYGYTF; abundance: .; v_gene: TRBV28; j_gene: TRBJ1-2; d_gene: .
CDR3nt: TGTGCCACCAGTGACACATCAAATAGCGGCAAAAGTCAAGAGACCCAGTACTTC; CDR3aa: CATSDTSNSGKSQETQYF; abundance: once; v_gene: TRBV24-1; j_gene: TRBJ2-5; d_gene: .
CDR3nt: TGTGCCAGCAGTGAAGGCCCAGGGATCCTCGGGGCCAAAAACATTCAGTACTTC; CDR3aa: CASSEGPGILGAKNIQYF; abundance: .; v_gene: TRBV6-1; j_gene: TRBJ2-4; d_gene: .
CDR3nt: TGTGCCAGCAGCAAAGCGCTTTATTCGTCCCCGGGACTACTGAACACTGAAGCTTTCTTT; CDR3aa: CASSKALYSSPGLLNTEAFF; abundance: .; v_gene: TRBV21-1; j_gene: TRBJ1-1; d_gene: .
CDR3nt: TGTGCCAGCTCACCACCGGGACAGGGCACTGAAGCTTTCTTT; CDR3aa: CASSPPGQGTEAFF; abundance: .; v_gene: TRBV18; j_gene: TRBJ1-1; d_gene: TRBD1
CDR3nt: TGTGCCAGCAGCTTGACAGGGTCAGATACGCAGTATTTT; CDR3aa: CASSLTGSDTQYF; abundance: .; v_gene: TRBV7-9; j_gene: TRBJ2-3; d_gene: TRBD1
CDR3nt: TGTGCCTGGAGCAGACATTCTCAGGGGGGCGTCTTTGGCTACACCTTC; CDR3aa: CAWSRHSQGGVFGYTF; abundance: .; v_gene: TRBV30; j_gene: TRBJ1-2; d_gene: TRBD1
CDR3nt: TGTGCCAGCAGCCAAGACAAGCCCTCACCCCTCCACTTT; CDR3aa: CASSQDKPSPLHF; abundance: .; v_gene: TRBV3-1/TRBV3-2; j_gene: TRBJ1-6; d_gene: .
CDR3nt: TGTGCCAGCAGTGAAGAGGAGGGTCTCGGCTACACCTTC; CDR3aa: CASSEEEGLGYTF; abundance: .; v_gene: TRBV6-4; j_gene: TRBJ1-2; d_gene: .
CDR3nt: TGTGCCAGCAGCCCTCCTGGGGGGTCCGGGGAGCTGTTTTTT; CDR3aa: CASSPPGGSGELFF; abundance: few; v_gene: TRBV5-5; j_gene: TRBJ2-2; d_gene: .
CDR3nt: TGTGCCAGCAGTCCACAGGACAATGAGCAGTTCTTC; CDR3aa: CASSPQDNEQFF; abundance: .; v_gene: TRBV6-6; j_gene: TRBJ2-1; d_gene: .
CDR3nt: TGTGCCAGCAGCTCGGGACAGGGCTACAATGAGCAGTTCTTC; CDR3aa: CASSSGQGYNEQFF; abundance: .; v_gene: TRBV11-3; j_gene: TRBJ2-1; d_gene: TRBD1
CDR3nt: TGTGCCAGCAGAGACCACGGAGTTAACTATGGCTACACCTTC; CDR3aa: CASRDHGVNYGYTF; abundance: once; v_gene: TRBV6-1; j_gene: TRBJ1-2; d_gene: .
CDR3nt: TGTGCCAGCTCACCACGGCGGGAGGGAAGCACAGATACGCAGTATTTT; CDR3aa: CASSPRREGSTDTQYF; abundance: .; v_gene: TRBV18; j_gene: TRBJ2-3; d_gene: TRBD2
CDR3nt: TGTGCCAGCGAGATTCATGCGCAGTATTTT; CDR3aa: CASEIHAQYF; abundance: .; v_gene: TRBV27; j_gene: TRBJ2-3; d_gene: .
CDR3nt: TGTGCCAGCAGCTCGGGACAGCCAAATGAAAAACTGTTTTTT; CDR3aa: CASSSGQPNEKLFF; abundance: .; v_gene: TRBV7-9; j_gene: TRBJ1-4; d_gene: TRBD1
CDR3nt: TGCGCCAGCAGCGAGGGTAACACCGGGGAGCTGTTTTTT; CDR3aa: CASSEGNTGELFF; abundance: .; v_gene: TRBV5-1; j_gene: TRBJ2-2; d_gene: .
CDR3nt: TGTGCCAGCAGCTTAGGAGGGACAGGGGCATACAATGAGCAGTTCTTC; CDR3aa: CASSLGGTGAYNEQFF; abundance: .; v_gene: TRBV7-2; j_gene: TRBJ2-1; d_gene: TRBD1
CDR3nt: TGTGCCAGCAGCATTCTAAGCCACACGGGGATCCGGGGGAGCAATCAGCCCCAGCATTTT; CDR3aa: CASSILSHTGIRGSNQPQHF; abundance: few; v_gene: TRBV2; j_gene: TRBJ1-5; d_gene: .
CDR3nt: TGTGCCAGCAGCTTGAGCCAGGGCACTGAAGCTTTCTTT; CDR3aa: CASSLSQGTEAFF; abundance: few; v_gene: TRBV5-4; j_gene: TRBJ1-1; d_gene: .
CDR3nt: TGCAGCGTTCGCCCAGGACAGGGTGGTGAGCAGTACTTC; CDR3aa: CSVRPGQGGEQYF; abundance: .; v_gene: TRBV29-1; j_gene: TRBJ2-7; d_gene: TRBD1
CDR3nt: TGTGCCAGCAGTGACACAACAGGGCGTCACACCTTC; CDR3aa: CASSDTTGRHTF; abundance: .; v_gene: TRBV6-1; j_gene: TRBJ1-2; d_gene: .
CDR3nt: TGTGCCAGCAGTTACCTTAGCGGAGAAGGGTTCTACAATGAGCAGTTCTTC; CDR3aa: CASSYLSGEGFYNEQFF; abundance: .; v_gene: TRBV6-2/TRBV6-3; j_gene: TRBJ2-1; d_gene: .
CDR3nt: TGCGCCAGCAGCTCGGGGACAGGGGAGACTGAAGCTTTCTTT; CDR3aa: CASSSGTGETEAFF; abundance: .; v_gene: TRBV5-1; j_gene: TRBJ1-1; d_gene: TRBD1
CDR3nt: TGTGCCAGCAGAAGTGAAACAGGGAGCTCCTACGAGCAGTACTTC; CDR3aa: CASRSETGSSYEQYF; abundance: .; v_gene: TRBV25-1; j_gene: TRBJ2-7; d_gene: .